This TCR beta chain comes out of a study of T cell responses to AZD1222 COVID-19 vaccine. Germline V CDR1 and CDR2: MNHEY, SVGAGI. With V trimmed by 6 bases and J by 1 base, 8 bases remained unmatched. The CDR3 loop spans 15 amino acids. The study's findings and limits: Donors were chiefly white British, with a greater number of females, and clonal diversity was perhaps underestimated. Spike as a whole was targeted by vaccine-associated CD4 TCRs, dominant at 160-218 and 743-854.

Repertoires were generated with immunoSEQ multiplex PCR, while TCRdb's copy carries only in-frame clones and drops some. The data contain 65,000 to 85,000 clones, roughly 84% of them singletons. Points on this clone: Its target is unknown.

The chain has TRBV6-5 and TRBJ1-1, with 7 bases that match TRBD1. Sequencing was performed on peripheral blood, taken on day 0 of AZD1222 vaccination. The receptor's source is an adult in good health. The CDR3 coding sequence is TGTGCCAGCAGCCGCCTGACAGGGCGGAACACTGAAGCTTTCTTT. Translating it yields CASSRLTGRNTEAFF.